This T cell receptor (beta chain) came from a study of neurological immune-mediated disorders. TCRdb processed the 5' RACE reads anew with MiXCR; each CDR3 protein has one entry. Of 120,000 or so distinct CDR3 sequences in the sample, about 3.2% were seen once. This clonotype occurred many times. The receptor's source is a woman aged 25 to 39 with multiple sclerosis. The sequencing sample was made of PBMCs.

The CDR3, as DNA: TGTGCCAGCAGCCTCCCCGGGACGCGGGCTTTCTTT. Encoded protein: CASSLPGTRAFF. J is TRBJ1-1 and V is TRBV7-9; D may be TRBD1 (5 bases). Trimming stripped 5 bases from V and 11 bases from J, with 15 bases between. In germline, CDR1 is SEHNR, CDR2 FQNEAQ (reference sequence). This CDR3 is built from 12 residues.